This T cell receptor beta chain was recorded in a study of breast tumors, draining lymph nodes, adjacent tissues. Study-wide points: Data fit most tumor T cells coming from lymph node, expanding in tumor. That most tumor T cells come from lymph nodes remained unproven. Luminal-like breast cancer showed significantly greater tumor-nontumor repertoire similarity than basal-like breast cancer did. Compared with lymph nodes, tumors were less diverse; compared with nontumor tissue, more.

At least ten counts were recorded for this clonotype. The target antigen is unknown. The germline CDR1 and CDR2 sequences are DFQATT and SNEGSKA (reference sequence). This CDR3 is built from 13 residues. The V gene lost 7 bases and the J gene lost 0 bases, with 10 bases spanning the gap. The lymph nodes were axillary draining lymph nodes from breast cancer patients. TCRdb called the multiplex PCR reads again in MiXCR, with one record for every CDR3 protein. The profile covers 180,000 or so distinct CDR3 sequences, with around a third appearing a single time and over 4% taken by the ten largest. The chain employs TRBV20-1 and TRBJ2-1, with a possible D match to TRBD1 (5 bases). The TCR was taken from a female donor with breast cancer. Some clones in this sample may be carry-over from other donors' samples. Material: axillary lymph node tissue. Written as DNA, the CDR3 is TGCAGTGGAGGCGACAGCTCCTACAATGAGCAGTTCTTC. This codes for CSGGDSSYNEQFF.